This T cell receptor (beta chain) stems from a study of Tregs in tolerant kidney transplant recipients. Data came from immunoSEQ multiplex PCR; TCRdb stores just in-frame clones and leaves some out. The table has tens of thousands of clones, less than 98% seen once. Looked up from germline, CDR1 is MDHEN and CDR2 is SYDVKM. Between the trimmed V and J ends, which lost 5 bases and 9 bases, there was a span of 13 bases. The CDR3 totals 12 residues. The sample here was CD4+ T cells from blood, taken before the transplant. This TCR was sampled from a human donor who received a combined kidney and bone marrow transplant. The V call is TRBV28, the J call TRBJ1-2; D is unclear. The CDR3 reads CASSQQSLSYTF. The CDR3 coding sequence is TGTGCCAGCAGTCAACAGTCCCTCAGCTACACCTTC.